The rows below give T cell receptor beta chains drawn from one sample of a study of T cell repertoires in cytomegalovirus infection. These receptors have no identified antigens. Using its own MiXCR run on the reads, TCRdb lists one record per CDR3 protein. The sample lists roughly 920,000 distinct CDR3 sequences, approximately 31% occurring once. Material: cultured CD8+ T cells from PBMCs, obtained from culture after CMV antigen stimulation. These receptors were taken from a human donor in good health (CMV status not recorded). Some clones in this sample may be carry-over from other donors' samples. The conserved cysteine and the conserved F or W are not part of the CDR3 here. The order of the fields is V gene, J gene, CDR3 protein.

>TRBV28|TRBJ1-5
ASSVQGAPLQPQH
>TRBV7-9|TRBJ2-5
ASGGRETQY
>TRBV10-1|TRBJ2-7
ASSESRLPFYEQY
>TRBV5-5|TRBJ1-1
ASSLTGLGETEAF
>TRBV7-8|TRBJ2-5
ASSLIGETQY
>TRBV7-8|TRBJ1-5
ASRPQGSNQPQH
>TRBV7-9|TRBJ1-1
ASSPPWADTEAF
>TRBV7-9|TRBJ1-4
ASSGSRSDEKLF
>TRBV6-5|TRBJ1-2
ASSAGTARYGYT
>TRBV9|TRBJ2-2
ASSPPSGELF
>TRBV5-1|TRBJ1-3
ASSETGTGGSGNTIY
>TRBV14|TRBJ2-3
ASSQDRGPPDTQY
>TRBV15|TRBJ2-1
ATSRDEGVEQF
>TRBV7-9|TRBJ1-1
ASSLGLRVEGNTEAF
>TRBV11-1|TRBJ1-1
ASSLPRAGGNTEAF
>TRBV7-8|TRBJ2-7
ASSLTESAYEQY
>TRBV4-1|TRBJ2-5
ASSQFSGDQETQY
>TRBV20-1|TRBJ2-7
SARGFRDRGNEQY
>TRBV10-3|TRBJ1-6
AIRPALETADSPLH
>TRBV7-2|TRBJ1-2
ASSLSGELT
>TRBV7-3|TRBJ2-3
ASSLGTGMGDTQY
>TRBV7-9|TRBJ1-2
ASSSTEQGAYLYGYT
>TRBV6-1|TRBJ1-6
ASTGERSSYNSPLH
>TRBV7-6|TRBJ2-1
ASAPGNNEQF
>TRBV4-1|TRBJ2-2
ASSHFLAGAAGELF
>TRBV7-6|TRBJ2-3
ASSLGQGFSFTDTQY
>TRBV19|TRBJ2-1
ASSIDGRGTHNEQF
>TRBV7-7|TRBJ1-1
ASGISGMNTEAF
>TRBV11-2|TRBJ1-6
ASSLGVPGQILYNSPLH
>TRBV29-1|TRBJ2-1
SVLPPTNEQF
>TRBV7-3|TRBJ2-2
ASSLESSGSGELF
>TRBV3-1|TRBJ1-2
ASSQDGAGNYGYT
>TRBV7-2|TRBJ2-7
ASSLSTGFSYEQY
>TRBV6-1|TRBJ2-7
ASSEAGISSDEQY
>TRBV12-3/TRBV12-4|TRBJ2-5
ASSLTPQGRETQY
>TRBV10-3|TRBJ2-1
AISESKGSSYNEQF
>TRBV5-6|TRBJ1-5
ASSLAEGFNSNQPQH
>TRBV7-3|TRBJ1-1
ASSLADRNTEAF
>TRBV11-3|TRBJ2-1
ASKGSDGDEQF
>TRBV10-2|TRBJ2-7
ASGPPEDYEQY